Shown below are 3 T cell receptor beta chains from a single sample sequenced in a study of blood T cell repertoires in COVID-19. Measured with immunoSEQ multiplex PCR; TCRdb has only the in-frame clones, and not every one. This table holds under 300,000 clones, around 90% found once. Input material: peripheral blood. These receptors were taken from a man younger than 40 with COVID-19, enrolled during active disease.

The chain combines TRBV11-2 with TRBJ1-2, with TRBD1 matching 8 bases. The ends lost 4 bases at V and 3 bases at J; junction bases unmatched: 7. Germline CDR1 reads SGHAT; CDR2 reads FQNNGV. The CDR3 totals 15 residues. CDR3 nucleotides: TGTGCCAGCAGCTCCTTACAACAGGGGGACTATGGCTACACCTTC. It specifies CASSSLQQGDYGYTF.

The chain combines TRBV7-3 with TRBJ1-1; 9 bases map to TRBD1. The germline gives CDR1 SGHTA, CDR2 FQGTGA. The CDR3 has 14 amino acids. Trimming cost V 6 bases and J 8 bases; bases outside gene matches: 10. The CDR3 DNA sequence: TGTGCCAGCAGACCGGGATCCGGGACAGGGGAAGCTTTCTTT. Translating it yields CASRPGSGTGEAFF.

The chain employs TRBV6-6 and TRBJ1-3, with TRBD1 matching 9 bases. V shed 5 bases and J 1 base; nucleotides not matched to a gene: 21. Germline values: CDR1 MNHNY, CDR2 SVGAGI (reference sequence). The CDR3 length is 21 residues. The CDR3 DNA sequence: TGTGCCAGCAGTCGATATAGACCCGGGACAGGGCCCCTACGATCTGGAAACACCATATATTTT. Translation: CASSRYRPGTGPLRSGNTIYF.